The 22 T cell receptor beta chains presented below share a single source sample, sequenced in a study of CD8 T cells in Susac syndrome. After extraction with the RNeasy kit, about 0.5 to 1 ug of the RNA was reverse transcribed using random hexamers. TCRdb reanalysed the immunoSEQ multiplex PCR reads using MiXCR and keeps one entry per CDR3 protein. The sample records over 350,000 distinct CDR3 sequences, about 85% being singletons. The sequenced sample consisted of CD8+ T cells from PBMCs. These receptors all stem from a human donor with multiple sclerosis.

This clonotype showed up just once. The gene calls are TRBV20-1 and TRBJ2-1, with 8 bases lining up with TRBD2. The trim removed 6 bases at V and 3 bases at J, leaving 13 bases unmatched. The CDR3 is made up of 16 amino acids. Germline values: CDR1 DFQATT, CDR2 SNEGSKA (reference sequence). The CDR3 reads CSALPQREKFYNEQFF. The CDR3 nucleotides are TGCAGTGCCTTACCCCAGCGGGAGAAGTTCTACAATGAGCAGTTCTTC.

The DNA of the CDR3 is TGCGCCAGCAGCCACCAAAAATCGGGACAGTTGAACACCGGGGAGCTGTTTTTT. As protein: CASSHQKSGQLNTGELFF. V usage is TRBV5-1 and J usage is TRBJ2-2; 7 bases match TRBD1. Germline assignment: CDR1 SGHRS and CDR2 YFSETQ. The CDR3 contains 18 residues. The ends lost 4 bases at V and 1 base at J; junction bases unmatched: 13.

The chain is built from TRBV9 and TRBJ2-7; D is unclear. From germline, CDR1 is SGDLS and CDR2 YYNGEE. V was pared by 0 bases and J by 7 bases, with 11 bases between. The length of the CDR3 is 13 residues. CDR3 coding DNA: TGTGCCAGCAGCGTAGATTTACCGGGTGAGCAGTACTTC. Its protein product is CASSVDLPGEQYF.

Note on this clonotype: A junction boundary mismatches the germline segment, possibly from a read error. This chain uses TRBV27 with TRBJ2-7; D may be TRBD1 or TRBD2 (5 bases each). The CDR3 totals 13 residues. The germline CDR1 and CDR2 sequences are MNHEY and SMNVEV (reference sequence). The CDR3 protein is CASSLGPNYEQYF. CDR3 bases: TGTGCCAGTAGTTTGGGACCGAACTACGAGCAGTACTTC.

J is TRBJ2-1 and V is TRBV14; D is unclear. The length of the CDR3 is 12 residues. In germline, CDR1 is SGHDN, CDR2 FVKESK. The V gene lost 0 bases and the J gene lost 8 bases, with 5 bases spanning the gap. CDR3 amino acids: CASSQDDHEQFF. The CDR3 coding sequence is TGTGCCAGCAGCCAAGATGACCATGAGCAGTTCTTC.

The chain recombines TRBV29-1 with TRBJ1-1; D is undetermined. Germline-derived CDR1 and CDR2 are SQVTM and ANQGSEA. The V end lost 0 bases, the J end lost 4 bases, and 3 bases lay between the germline ends. This CDR3 comprises 11 residues. DNA of the CDR3: TGCAGCGTTGAAGAGATCACTGAAGCTTTCTTT. Translating it yields CSVEEITEAFF.

CDR3 sequence: CSVEDIGATEAFF. Here the CDR3 DNA reads TGCAGCGTTGAAGATATTGGGGCCACTGAAGCTTTCTTT. The chain carries TRBV29-1 and TRBJ1-1, with a weak D call TRBD1 (5 bases). This CDR3 is built from 13 residues. The germline V gene encodes CDR1 SQVTM and CDR2 ANQGSEA. V lost 0 bases to trimming and J lost 4 bases, with 9 bases between them.

This clonotype was picked up a small number of times. The rearrangement joins TRBV11-2 to TRBJ2-7, with 8 bases matching TRBD1. After removal of 3 bases from V and 3 bases from J, the junction contained 7 bases not matched to a gene. This CDR3 has 15 residues. Germline V gene data show CDR1 as SGHAT and CDR2 as FQNNGV. CDR3 sequence reads: CASSFRLDRGYEQYF. Written as DNA, the CDR3 is TGTGCCAGCAGCTTTAGACTCGACAGGGGCTACGAGCAGTACTTC.

The chain recombines TRBV5-5 with TRBJ2-7; TRBD1 matches 8 bases. The CDR3 has 17 residues. The junction had 13 bases not matched to a gene; V was cut back by 0 bases and J by 5 bases. Germline V gives CDR1 SGHKS, CDR2 YYEKEE (reference sequence). This CDR3 is CASSLGWPGGAGDEQYF. CDR3 in DNA: TGTGCCAGCAGCTTGGGTTGGCCAGGGGGCGCCGGGGACGAGCAGTACTTC.

The chain is built from TRBV12-3 or TRBV12-4 and TRBJ2-2; possible D gene TRBD2, 5 bases. The CDR3 length is 15 residues. V lost 5 bases and J 4 bases, leaving 14 bases between the germline ends. CDR3 coding DNA: TGTGCCAGCAGTAGCGGTACCCCTGGCACCGGGGAGCTGTTTTTT. Translation: CASSSGTPGTGELFF.

With respect to this clonotype: Compared with germline, one end of the junction differs, possibly owing to a read error. V and J are TRBV5-1 and TRBJ1-2, with D hard to call. Per the germline V gene, CDR1 is SGHRS and CDR2 is YFSETQ. The CDR3 spans 12 residues. CDR3: CASSLESYGYTF. CDR3 nucleotide sequence: TGTGCCAGCAGTCTCGAATCCTATGGCTACACCTTC.

J is TRBJ1-1 and V is TRBV6-5, with D possibly matching TRBD1 (6 bases). CDR1 is MNHEY and CDR2 is SVGAGI in the germline V gene. The V gene lost 4 bases and the J gene lost 2 bases, with 14 bases spanning the gap. The CDR3 is 15 amino acids. The CDR3 DNA reads TGTGCCAGCAGTTCTCCGAGACAGGATAACACTGAAGCTTTCTTT. It specifies CASSSPRQDNTEAFF.

V is TRBV30 and J is TRBJ2-1, with a tentative D call TRBD2 (5 bases). Looked up from germline, CDR1 is GTSNPN and CDR2 is SVGIG (reference sequence). Trimming shortened V by 5 bases and J by 6 bases, and 11 bases separated the two germline ends. The CDR3 runs to 12 residues. CDR3 sequence reads: CAWGVSANEQFF. The CDR3 DNA reads TGTGCCTGGGGCGTTAGCGCCAATGAGCAGTTCTTC. The full variable domain, with the rest looked up from reference TRBV30 and TRBJ2-1, is SQTIHQWPATLVQPVGSPLSLECTVEGTSNPNLYWYRQAAGRGLQLLFYSVGIGQISSEVPQNLSASRPQDRQFILSSKKLLLSDSGFYLCAWGVSANEQFFGPGTRLTVL.

The chain has TRBV12-3 or TRBV12-4 and TRBJ2-1; D is possibly TRBD1 or TRBD2 (5 bases each). Trimming stripped 6 bases from V and 0 bases from J, with 12 bases between. CDR3 length: 15 residues. CDR3 protein: CASRSWGSSYNEQFF. The CDR3 bases are TGTGCCAGCAGGTCATGGGGGAGCTCCTACAATGAGCAGTTCTTC.

This clonotype was recorded a few times. This rearrangement joins TRBV25-1 to TRBJ1-2, with D unclear. Trimming left V 3 bases short and J 5 bases short, with 7 bases between. This CDR3 has 12 amino acids. Germline CDR1 and CDR2: MGHDK and SYGVNS. The CDR3 sequence is CASSDWGYGYTF. The CDR3 nucleotides read TGTGCCAGCAGTGATTGGGGATATGGCTACACCTTC.

The chain recombines TRBV6-1 with TRBJ2-1, with 10 bases identical to TRBD1. The germline V gene has CDR1 MNHNS and CDR2 SASEGT. With 5 bases clipped from V and 2 bases from J, the junction kept 6 bases outside the gene matches. CDR3 size: 16 residues. CDR3 sequence (DNA): TGTGCCAGCAGTCAAGGGACAGGGGCCCCCTACAATGAGCAGTTCTTC. It yields the protein CASSQGTGAPYNEQFF.

The V and J genes are TRBV7-8 and TRBJ1-1; D not resolved. Trimming pared 2 bases from V and 1 base from J, leaving 14 bases between. Germline CDR1 and CDR2: SGHVS and FQNEAQ. The CDR3 length is 16 residues. CDR3 nucleotide sequence: TGTGCCAGCAGCTTAATGGGGTCCCTGGGGAACACTGAAGCTTTCTTT. It codes for CASSLMGSLGNTEAFF.

The rearrangement uses TRBV10-3 and TRBJ2-1, with 8 bases that match TRBD2. V lost 2 bases, J lost 7 bases, and 10 bases stayed unmatched. CDR1 is ENHRY and CDR2 is SYGVKD in the germline V gene. This CDR3 has 16 amino acids. DNA of the CDR3: TGTGCCATCAGTGAGATGTGGCGGGAGGACCAAAATGAGCAGTTCTTC. Its translation is CAISEMWREDQNEQFF.

The chain combines TRBV18 with TRBJ2-4; no clear D gene. This CDR3 region has 15 residues. V was pared by 6 bases and J by 0 bases, with 12 bases between. Looked up from germline, CDR1 is KGHSH and CDR2 is LQKENI. In DNA, the CDR3 is TGTGCCAGCTCCCAGGTCGATTTAGCCAAAAACATTCAGTACTTC. Residues: CASSQVDLAKNIQYF.

This clonotype was observed a few times. The chain combines TRBV5-6 with TRBJ2-7; unclear D gene. V lost 0 bases and J 4 bases, leaving 5 bases between the germline ends. This CDR3 comprises 12 residues. The germline gives CDR1 SGHDT, CDR2 YYEEEE. CDR3 sequence: CASSLDRYEQYF. CDR3 coding DNA: TGTGCCAGCAGCTTGGACAGATACGAGCAGTACTTC.

The V call is TRBV7-2, the J call TRBJ2-2, with D tentatively TRBD2 (6 bases). The CDR3 spans 18 residues. In germline, CDR1 is SGHTA, CDR2 FQGNSA. Trimming pared 2 bases from V and 5 bases from J, leaving 21 bases between. The CDR3 DNA sequence: TGTGCCAGCAGCTTAACAGTCAATCGGCTAGCGTCTACCGGGGAGCTGTTTTTT. It encodes CASSLTVNRLASTGELFF. Filled out from reference TRBV7-2 and TRBJ2-2, the complete variable domain reads GAGVSQSPSNKVTEKGKDVELRCDPISGHTALYWYRQSLGQGLEFLIYFQGNSAPDKSGLPSDRFSAERTGGSVSTLTIQRTQQEDSAVYLCASSLTVNRLASTGELFFGEGSRLTVL.

The chain combines TRBV2 with TRBJ2-1, with 9 bases fitting TRBD2. CDR1 SNHLY and CDR2 FYNNEI come from the germline V gene. V lost 3 bases and J lost 7; bases outside the gene matches: 7. This CDR3 has 15 residues. CDR3 sequence: CASSDRRGGINEQFF. The CDR3 DNA reads as TGTGCCAGCAGTGACCGGCGGGGGGGCATTAATGAGCAGTTCTTC.